The T cell receptor (beta chain) described here comes from a study of cytomegalovirus exposure and HLA in healthy donors. This CDR3 comprises 14 residues. Per germline, CDR1 SEHNR and CDR2 FQNEAQ (reference sequence). V lost 1 base to trimming and J lost 7 bases, with 12 bases between them. Nominally healthy donors were sampled, though unrecorded immune exposures were likely. The PCR contained 60 Vbeta and 13 Jbeta primers. Sequenced by immunoSEQ multiplex PCR; TCRdb stores in-frame clones only, minus some. The sample comprises approximately 130,000 clones, approximately 80% of which are singletons, and roughly 5.8% rests with the top ten.

This chain uses TRBV7-9 with TRBJ2-3, with D perhaps TRBD2 (5 bases). The receptor comes from a man in his late teens or twenties in good health and CMV-seropositive. Sequenced sample: PBMCs. CDR3 nucleotide sequence: TGTGCCAGCAGCTTAGGCGGGCGCCTGAATACGCAGTATTTT. Protein sequence: CASSLGGRLNTQYF.